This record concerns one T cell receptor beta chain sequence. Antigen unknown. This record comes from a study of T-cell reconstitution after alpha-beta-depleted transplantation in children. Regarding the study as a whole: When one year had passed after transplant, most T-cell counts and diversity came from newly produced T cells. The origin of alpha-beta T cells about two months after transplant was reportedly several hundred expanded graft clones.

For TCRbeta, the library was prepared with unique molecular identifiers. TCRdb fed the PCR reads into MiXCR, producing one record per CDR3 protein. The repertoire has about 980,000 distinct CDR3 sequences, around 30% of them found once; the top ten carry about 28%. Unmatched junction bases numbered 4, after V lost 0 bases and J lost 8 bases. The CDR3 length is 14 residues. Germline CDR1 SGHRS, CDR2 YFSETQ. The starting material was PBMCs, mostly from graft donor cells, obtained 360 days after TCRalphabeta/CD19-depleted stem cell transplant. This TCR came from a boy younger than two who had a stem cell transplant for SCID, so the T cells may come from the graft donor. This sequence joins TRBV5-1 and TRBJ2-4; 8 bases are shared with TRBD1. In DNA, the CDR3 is TGCGCCAGCAGCTTGGGACAGGGGAAGGACATTCAGTACTTC. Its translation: CASSLGQGKDIQYF. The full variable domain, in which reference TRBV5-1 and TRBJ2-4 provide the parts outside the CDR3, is KAGVTQTPRYLIKTRGQQVTLSCSPISGHRSVSWYQQTPGQGLQFLFEYFSETQRNKGNFPGRFSGRQFSNSRSEMNVSTLELGDSALYLCASSLGQGKDIQYFGAGTRLSVL.